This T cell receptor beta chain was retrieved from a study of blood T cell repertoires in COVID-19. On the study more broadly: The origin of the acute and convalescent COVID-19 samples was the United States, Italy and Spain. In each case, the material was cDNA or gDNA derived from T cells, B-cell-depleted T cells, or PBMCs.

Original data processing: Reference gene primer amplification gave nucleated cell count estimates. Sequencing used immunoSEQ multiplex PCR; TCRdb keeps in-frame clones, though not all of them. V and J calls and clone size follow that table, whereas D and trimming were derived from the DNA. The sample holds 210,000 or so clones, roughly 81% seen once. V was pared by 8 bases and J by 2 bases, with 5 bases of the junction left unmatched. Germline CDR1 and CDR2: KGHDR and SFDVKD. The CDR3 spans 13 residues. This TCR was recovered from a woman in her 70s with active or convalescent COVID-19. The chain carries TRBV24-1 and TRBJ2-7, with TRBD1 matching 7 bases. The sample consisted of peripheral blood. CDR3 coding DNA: TGTGCCACCAATTTTGGGACAGCCTACGAGCAGTACTTC. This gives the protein CATNFGTAYEQYF.